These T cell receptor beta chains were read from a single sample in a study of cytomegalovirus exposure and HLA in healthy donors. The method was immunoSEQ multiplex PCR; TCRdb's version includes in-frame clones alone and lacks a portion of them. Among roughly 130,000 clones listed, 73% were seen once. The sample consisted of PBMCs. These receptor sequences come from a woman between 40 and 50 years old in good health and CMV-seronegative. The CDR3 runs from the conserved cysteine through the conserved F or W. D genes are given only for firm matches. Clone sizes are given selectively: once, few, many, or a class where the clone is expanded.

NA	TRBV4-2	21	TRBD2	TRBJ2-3	TGTGCCAGCAGCCGCGACTTTTCCGGGACTAGCGGCAACCCTAGCACAGATACGCAGTATTTT	CASSRDFSGTSGNPSTDTQYF
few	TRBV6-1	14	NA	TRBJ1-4	TGTGCCAGCAGGTCGGACAGTATTATGGGAAAACTGTTTTTT	CASRSDSIMGKLFF
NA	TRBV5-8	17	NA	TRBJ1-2	TGTGCCAGCAGCCCGATCTGGCGTCGGCAGGTTAACTATGGCTACACCTTC	CASSPIWRRQVNYGYTF
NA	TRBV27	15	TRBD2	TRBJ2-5	TGTGCCAGCAGTTTTAGCGGGGATGTGATCGAGACCCAGTACTTC	CASSFSGDVIETQYF
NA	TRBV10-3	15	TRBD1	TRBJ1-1	TGTGCCATTACCCCAGAGGGGACAGGTAACACTGAAGCTTTCTTT	CAITPEGTGNTEAFF
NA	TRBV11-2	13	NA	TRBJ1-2	TGTGCCAGCAGCTTGTTCGGTGAGCTTGGCTACACCTTC	CASSLFGELGYTF
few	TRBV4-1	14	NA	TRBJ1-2	TGCGCCAGCAGCCAAGTGAGGTTATCCTATGGCTACACCTTC	CASSQVRLSYGYTF
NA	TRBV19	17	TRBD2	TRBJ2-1	TGTGCCAGTAGTATAGGAGGGAGGCGGGGGGGATACAATGAGCAGTTCTTC	CASSIGGRRGGYNEQFF
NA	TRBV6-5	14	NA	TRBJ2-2	TGTGCCAGCAGTCCAGGGTTGTGGGCCGGGGAGCTGTTTTTT	CASSPGLWAGELFF
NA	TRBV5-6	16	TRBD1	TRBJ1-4	TGTGCCAGCAGCTGGGGGACAGGGGGCGTAGGTGAAAAACTGTTTTTT	CASSWGTGGVGEKLFF
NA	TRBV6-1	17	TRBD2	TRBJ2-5	TGTGCCAGCAGTGAACAACTAGCGGGGCAGCGAGAAGAGACCCAGTACTTC	CASSEQLAGQREETQYF
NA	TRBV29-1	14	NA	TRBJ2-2	TGCAGCGTTGATTCTCACAGGGAGACCGGGGAGCTGTTTTTT	CSVDSHRETGELFF
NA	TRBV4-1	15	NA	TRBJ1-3	TGCGCCAGCAGCCAAGAATCCAGGGGAGGAAACACCATATATTTT	CASSQESRGGNTIYF
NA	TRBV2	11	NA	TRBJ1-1	TGTGCCAGCGACTTCAGAGATGAAGCTTTCTTT	CASDFRDEAFF
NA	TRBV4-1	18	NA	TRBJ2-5	TGCGCCAGCAGCCAAGGAGTCTCTGAGATTAGGAGGCAAGAGACCCAGTACTTC	CASSQGVSEIRRQETQYF
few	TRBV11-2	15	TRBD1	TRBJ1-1	TGTGCCAGCAGCTTAGAGGCGGGACAGACCTCTGAAGCTTTCTTT	CASSLEAGQTSEAFF
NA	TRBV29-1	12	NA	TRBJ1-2	TGCAGCGCCGGAGCGGGTAACTATGGCTACACCTTC	CSAGAGNYGYTF
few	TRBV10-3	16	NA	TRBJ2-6	TGTGCCATCAGTGAGTCCCAAGGAGCTGGGGCCAACGTCCTGACTTTC	CAISESQGAGANVLTF
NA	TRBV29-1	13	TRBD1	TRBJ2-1	TGCAGCGTTGAAACCGACAGGGTCAATGAGCAGTTCTTC	CSVETDRVNEQFF
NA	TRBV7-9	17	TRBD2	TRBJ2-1	TGTGCCAGCAGCTCGACTAGCGGGGGCTCCCCCTGGTATGAGCAGTTCTTC	CASSSTSGGSPWYEQFF
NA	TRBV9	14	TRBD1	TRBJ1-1	TGTGCCAGCAGCGTAGCAGGGGGCGGCACTGAAGCTTTCTTT	CASSVAGGGTEAFF
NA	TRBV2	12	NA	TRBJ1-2	TGTGCCAGCAGTTCCCAGGGAGGCGGCTACACCTTC	CASSSQGGGYTF
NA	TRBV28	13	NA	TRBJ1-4	TGTGCCAGCAGAAAAGGACTTAATGAAAAACTGTTTTTT	CASRKGLNEKLFF
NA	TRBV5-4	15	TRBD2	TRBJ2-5	TGTGCCAGCAGCTTGGCGAAGCGGGGGGATGAGACCCAGTACTTC	CASSLAKRGDETQYF
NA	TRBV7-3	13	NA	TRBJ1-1	TGTGCCAGCAGCCAGGGGCCCGGCAGTGAAGCTTTCTTT	CASSQGPGSEAFF
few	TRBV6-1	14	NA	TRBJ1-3	TGTGCCAGCTCCAGCGGAGGGACTGGAAACACCATATATTTT	CASSSGGTGNTIYF
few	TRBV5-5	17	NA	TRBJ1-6	TGTGCCAGCAGCTCCCCCCAGGGGAGCTCCTATAATTCACCCCTCCACTTT	CASSSPQGSSYNSPLHF
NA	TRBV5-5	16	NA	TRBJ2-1	TGTGCCAGCAGTCTAGAATACAGGGCCGGCTACAATGAGCAGTTCTTC	CASSLEYRAGYNEQFF
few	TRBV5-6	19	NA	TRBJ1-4	TGTGCCAGCAGCTTCACCCTGACAGGACCTAAGCTTCTAGGTGAAAAACTGTTTTTT	CASSFTLTGPKLLGEKLFF
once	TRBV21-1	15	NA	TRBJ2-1	TGTGCCAGCAGTGAAATGGGACTGTCCCCCAATGAGCAGTTCTTC	CASSEMGLSPNEQFF
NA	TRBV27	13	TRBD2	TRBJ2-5	TGTGCCAGCAGCCCCCCGGGGGGGGAGACCCAGTACTTC	CASSPPGGETQYF
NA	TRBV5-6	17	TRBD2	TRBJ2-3	TGTGCCAGCAGCTTGGTCGCCCTAGCGGGGGGTGCCGATACGCAGTATTTT	CASSLVALAGGADTQYF
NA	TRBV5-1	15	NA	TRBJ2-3	TGCGCCAGCAGCTCTGACTCGAACCAAAGAGATACGCAGTATTTT	CASSSDSNQRDTQYF
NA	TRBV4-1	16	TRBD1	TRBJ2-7	TGCGCCAGCAGCCAAGGGGTTGACAGGGGGCGGTACGAGCAGTACTTC	CASSQGVDRGRYEQYF
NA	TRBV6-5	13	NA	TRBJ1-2	TGTGCCAGCAGTTATGGTGGAGGGAATGGCTACACCTTC	CASSYGGGNGYTF
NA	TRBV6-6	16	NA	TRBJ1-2	TGTGCCAGCAGTCCGAATCAAAGGACAACAATTTATGGCTACACCTTC	CASSPNQRTTIYGYTF
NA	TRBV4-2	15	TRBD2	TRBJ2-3	TGTGCCAGCAGCCGCCTAGCGGGAGGCACAGATACGCAGTATTTT	CASSRLAGGTDTQYF
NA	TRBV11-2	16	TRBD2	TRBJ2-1	TGTGCCAGCAGTCATCTAGCGGGGGACTCCTACAATGAGCAGTTCTTC	CASSHLAGDSYNEQFF
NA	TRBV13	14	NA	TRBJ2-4	TGTGCCAGCAGCCACCGGGACATAGAAAACATTCAGTACTTC	CASSHRDIENIQYF
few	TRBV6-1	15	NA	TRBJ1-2	TGTGCCAGCAGTGAAGCGGCAGGGGAATATGGAGGCTACACCTTC	CASSEAAGEYGGYTF
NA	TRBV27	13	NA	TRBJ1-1	TGTGCCAGCAGTAAGGGGATAGGGACTGAAGCTTTCTTT	CASSKGIGTEAFF
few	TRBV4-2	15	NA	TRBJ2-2	TGTGCCAGCAGACAAGGAAACGGGGGTTCCGGGGAGCTGTTTTTT	CASRQGNGGSGELFF
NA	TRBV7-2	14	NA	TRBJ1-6	TGTGCCAGCAGCTTAGAGTCCGGTAATTCACCCCTCCACTTT	CASSLESGNSPLHF
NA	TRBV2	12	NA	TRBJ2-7	TGTGCCAGCAGTGGAGACATCTACGAGCAGTACTTC	CASSGDIYEQYF
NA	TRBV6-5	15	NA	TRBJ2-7	TGTGCCAGCAGTTACTACCCGGGACAAAGCTACGAGCAGTACTTC	CASSYYPGQSYEQYF
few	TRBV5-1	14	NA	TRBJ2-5	TGCGCCAGCAGCGACCCTCAGGGGGGAGAGACCCAGTACTTC	CASSDPQGGETQYF